This is a list of T cell receptor beta chains from one sample in a study of cytomegalovirus exposure and HLA in healthy donors. Assay: immunoSEQ multiplex PCR; the TCRdb copy retains only in-frame clones and omits some. The table records 140,000 or so clones, around 80% of them present only once. The sequenced sample was PBMCs. The source of these receptors is a female donor in good health and CMV-seronegative. The CDR3 runs from the conserved cysteine through the conserved F or W. The D gene is left open where the match is weak. Clone size is stated in some rows and not others, as once, few, many or a class when expanded.

-	-	TRBV18	TRBJ1-1	CASSPLAPDSLFTEAFF	TGTGCCAGCTCACCCCTTGCCCCCGACAGCCTTTTCACTGAAGCTTTCTTT
-	-	TRBV27	TRBJ1-4	CASSLTASNEKLFF	TGTGCCAGCAGTTTAACAGCCTCTAATGAAAAACTGTTTTTT
once	-	TRBV7-6	TRBJ1-4	CASSLEGQANEKLFF	TGTGCCAGCAGCTTAGAGGGGCAGGCTAATGAAAAACTGTTTTTT
-	-	TRBV5-4	TRBJ1-2	CASSLPGRPDGYTF	TGTGCCAGCAGCTTGCCGGGTCGCCCCGATGGCTACACCTTC
-	-	TRBV19	TRBJ2-5	CASSRAVKETQYF	TGTGCCAGTAGTCGCGCGGTGAAGGAGACCCAGTACTTC
few	-	TRBV2	TRBJ2-7	CASRPQGNSYEQYF	TGTGCCAGCAGGCCCCAGGGGAACTCTTACGAGCAGTACTTC
-	-	TRBV6-6	TRBJ2-7	CASSSWGDRYEQYF	TGTGCCAGCAGCTCCTGGGGGGATCGCTACGAGCAGTACTTC
once	-	TRBV28	TRBJ2-4	CASKAGLAKNIQYF	TGTGCCAGCAAGGCGGGCCTAGCCAAAAACATTCAGTACTTC
-	-	TRBV30	TRBJ2-5	CAFNQETQYF	TGTGCCTTCAACCAAGAGACCCAGTACTTC
-	TRBD1	TRBV28	TRBJ1-5	CASSPVRGQLNQPQHF	TGTGCCAGCAGTCCCGTGAGGGGACAGCTAAATCAGCCCCAGCATTTT
-	TRBD1	TRBV4-2	TRBJ1-5	CASSQVVGTGGNQPQHF	TGTGCCAGCAGCCAAGTTGTAGGGACAGGGGGTAATCAGCCCCAGCATTTT
once	-	TRBV5-1	TRBJ1-2	CASSLTEYYGYTF	TGCGCCAGCAGCTTGACAGAGTACTATGGCTACACCTTC
-	TRBD1	TRBV14	TRBJ2-2	CASRLTGDTGELFF	TGTGCCAGCAGGCTCACAGGGGACACCGGGGAGCTGTTTTTT
once	-	TRBV9	TRBJ1-1	CASSDSGAEAFF	TGTGCCAGCAGCGATTCAGGGGCTGAAGCTTTCTTT
-	-	TRBV28	TRBJ2-3	CASSLPGNADTQYF	TGTGCCAGCAGTTTACCCGGTAATGCAGATACGCAGTATTTT
-	-	TRBV5-5	TRBJ2-7	CASSSAFSGHTYEQYF	TGTGCCAGCAGCTCGGCGTTTTCGGGACATACCTACGAGCAGTACTTC
-	TRBD2	TRBV15	TRBJ2-5	CATSGLSGRAQETQYF	TGTGCCACCAGCGGCCTTAGCGGGAGGGCCCAAGAGACCCAGTACTTC
-	-	TRBV19	TRBJ1-1	CASSIIGGTGDEAFF	TGTGCCAGTAGTATCATCGGCGGAACGGGGGACGAGGCTTTCTTT
-	TRBD2	TRBV7-9	TRBJ2-2	CASSRTSGSGTGELFF	TGTGCCAGCAGCCGAACTAGCGGGAGTGGCACCGGGGAGCTGTTTTTT
-	-	TRBV7-2	TRBJ1-1	CASSLDFRGLTEAFF	TGTGCCAGCAGCTTAGATTTTAGGGGGTTGACTGAAGCTTTCTTT
-	-	TRBV19	TRBJ2-6	CASSIVGANVLTF	TGTGCCAGTAGTATCGTAGGGGCCAACGTCCTGACTTTC
-	-	TRBV19	TRBJ1-6	CASASTGYNSPLHF	TGTGCCAGTGCTTCTACAGGATATAATTCACCCCTCCACTTT
-	-	TRBV28	TRBJ1-4	CASATGGSKGKLFF	TGTGCCAGCGCGACGGGGGGGTCGAAGGGAAAACTGTTTTTT
-	-	TRBV5-1	TRBJ2-7	CASSLTSGPSYEQYF	TGCGCCAGCAGCTTGACTTCTGGCCCTAGCTACGAGCAGTACTTC
-	-	TRBV7-2	TRBJ2-1	CASSFRVVQDPYNEQFF	TGTGCCAGCAGCTTTCGAGTTGTACAGGACCCCTACAATGAGCAGTTCTTC
-	-	TRBV28	TRBJ1-4	CASSLAGLNEKLFF	TGTGCCAGCAGTTTGGCGGGGCTTAATGAAAAACTGTTTTTT
-	-	TRBV18	TRBJ2-2	CASSPATYTGELFF	TGTGCCAGCTCACCAGCTACTTACACCGGGGAGCTGTTTTTT
few	TRBD1	TRBV5-1	TRBJ1-1	CASSFRGQNTEAFF	TGCGCCAGCAGCTTTAGGGGGCAGAACACTGAAGCTTTCTTT
once	-	TRBV28	TRBJ1-3	CASSLRAGVSGNTIYF	TGTGCCAGCAGTTTAAGGGCAGGGGTTTCTGGAAACACCATATATTTT
-	-	TRBV19	TRBJ1-5	CASSLPTSRGGRQPQHF	TGTGCCAGTAGTCTCCCCACCTCTCGGGGGGGTAGGCAGCCCCAGCATTTT
-	TRBD1	TRBV6-5	TRBJ1-2	CASSLRTGSYGYTF	TGTGCCAGCAGTCTCCGGACAGGGAGCTATGGCTACACCTTC
-	-	TRBV14	TRBJ2-7	CASSPNPGRILYF	TGTGCCAGCAGCCCAAATCCCGGGAGAATCCTATACTTC
-	TRBD1	TRBV7-9	TRBJ1-1	CASSSGTGVLLNTEAFF	TGTGCCAGCAGCTCCGGGACAGGTGTGCTCCTGAACACTGAAGCTTTCTTT
-	TRBD2	TRBV2	TRBJ2-7	CASSGTSGTGEQYF	TGTGCCAGCAGTGGGACTAGCGGGACGGGCGAGCAGTACTTC
few	-	TRBV7-3	TRBJ1-2	CASSSQANYGYTF	TGTGCCAGCAGCTCACAGGCTAACTATGGCTACACCTTC
few	-	TRBV7-9	TRBJ2-3	CASSLDTNTDTQYF	TGTGCCAGCAGCTTAGACACCAACACAGATACGCAGTATTTT